This TCR beta chain was recorded in a study of blood T cell repertoires in COVID-19 (dated by TCRdb to about 2020). In terms of the full investigation: Samples from collaborators originated in the United States, Italy and Spain and spanned both the acute and convalescent phases of COVID-19. The prospective study material was composed of cDNA or gDNA derived from T cells, B-cell-depleted T cells, or PBMCs. A freely available public database, intended as a resource for researchers studying the immune response to SARS-CoV-2, is where the repertoires were released. HLA class I and class II types, where available, came from metadata supplied by the sample provider rather than from assay-based typing. Deeply sampled blood TCRbeta repertoires from subjects exposed to, actively infected with, or recovered from COVID-19 were included in the dataset. The samples were drawn from two sources: the first 160 participants of the ongoing ImmuneRACE study, and some 1,300 subjects contributed by 6 global collaborators. A de-identified subject ID, COVID-19 status, age in years and sex were almost always included in the sample metadata.

The collaborating institutions used their own protocols to collect whole blood in K2EDTA tubes. For TCRbeta analysis, collaborators shipped samples in one of three forms: frozen whole blood, isolated PBMCs, or DNA extracted from either of those sample types. Overall results and qualifications from the work: Clinical and demographic metadata were provided uncurated, with the amount varying by source and participant.

TCRbeta CDR3 regions were amplified from genomic DNA by means of the immunoSEQ Assay, a bias-controlled multiplex PCR. In the source study's methods: The number of nucleated cells in each sample was estimated from the amplification of reference gene primers within the assay. To quantify the absolute abundance of each unique TCRbeta CDR3 rearrangement, sequence reads were collapsed and filtered. Productive Simpson clonality was computed per sample as the square root of Simpson's diversity index over productive rearrangements. What TCRdb holds here is the immuneACCESS table cut down to in-frame rearrangements. Part of the clones is not present; checked against another copy, under half of the missing clones reflect an unresolved V gene, and the others are unexplained. The DNA was the basis for D and trimming; V, J and clone size are from that table. The sample records some 180,000 clones, approximately 85% of which are singletons. Jointly, the top ten make up approximately 8.9% of the sample.

The germline V gene encodes CDR1 MGHRA and CDR2 YSYEKL. The CDR3 holds 15 amino acids from the cysteine to the phenylalanine. Of all the DNA, just the CDR3 is kept, 45 bases in frame from base 1. V is shortened by 3 bases, J by 4 bases, and the region joining them spans 13 bases. Note on this clone: Its antigen specificity is not known. Base qualities are missing; no much larger clone stands one base away.

The receptor's source is a woman in her sixties with acute or convalescent COVID-19. What was sequenced was peripheral blood. Recombination linked TRBV4-1 to TRBJ1-5; possibly the D gene is TRBD1, per 6 matching bases. The nucleotide sequence is TGCGCCAGCAGCCAGGTGGCAGGGGTTAATCAGCCCCAGCATTTT. Translated, it reads CASSQVAGVNQPQHF.